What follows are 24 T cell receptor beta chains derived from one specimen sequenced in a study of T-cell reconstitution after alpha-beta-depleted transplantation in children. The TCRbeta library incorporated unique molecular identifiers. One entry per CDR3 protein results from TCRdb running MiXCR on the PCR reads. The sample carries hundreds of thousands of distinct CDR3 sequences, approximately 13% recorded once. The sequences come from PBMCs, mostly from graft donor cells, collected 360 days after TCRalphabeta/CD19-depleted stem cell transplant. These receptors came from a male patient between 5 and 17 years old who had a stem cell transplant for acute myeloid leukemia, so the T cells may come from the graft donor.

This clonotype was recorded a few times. DNA of the CDR3: TGTGCCAGCAGTTTATTCTGGGGGAACCCCGGCGACACCGGGGAGCTGTTTTTT. Its translation: CASSLFWGNPGDTGELFF. This chain joins TRBV12-3 or TRBV12-4 and TRBJ2-2, with D possibly called TRBD1 or TRBD2 (5 bases each). This CDR3 spans 18 amino acids. Trimming pared 2 bases from V and 3 bases from J, leaving 19 bases between.

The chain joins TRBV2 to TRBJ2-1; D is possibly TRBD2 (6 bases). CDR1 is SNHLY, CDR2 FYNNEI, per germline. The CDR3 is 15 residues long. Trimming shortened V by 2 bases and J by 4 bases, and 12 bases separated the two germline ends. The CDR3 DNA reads TGTGCCAGCAGTGAAACGGGAGTGGGGTACAATGAGCAGTTCTTC. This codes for CASSETGVGYNEQFF. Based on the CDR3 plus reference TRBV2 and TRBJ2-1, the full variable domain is EPEVTQTPSHQVTQMGQEVILRCVPISNHLYFYWYRQILGQKVEFLVSFYNNEISEKSEIFDDQFSVERPDGSNFTLKIRSTKLEDSAMYFCASSETGVGYNEQFFGPGTRLTVL.

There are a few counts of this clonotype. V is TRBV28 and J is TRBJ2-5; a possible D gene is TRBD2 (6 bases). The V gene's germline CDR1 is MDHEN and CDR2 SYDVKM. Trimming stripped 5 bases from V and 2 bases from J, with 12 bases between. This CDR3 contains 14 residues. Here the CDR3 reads CASSPRGTQETQYF. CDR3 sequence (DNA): TGTGCCAGCAGTCCGCGGGGCACACAAGAGACCCAGTACTTC.

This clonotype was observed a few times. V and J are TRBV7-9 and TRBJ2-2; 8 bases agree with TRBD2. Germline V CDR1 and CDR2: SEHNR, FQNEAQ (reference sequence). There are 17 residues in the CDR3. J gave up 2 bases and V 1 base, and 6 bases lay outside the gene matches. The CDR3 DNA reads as TGTGCCAGCAGCTTAGGGCTAGCGGGCCTTAACACCGGGGAGCTGTTTTTT. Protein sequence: CASSLGLAGLNTGELFF.

CDR3 in amino acids: CASSVRDRGNTIYF. Written as DNA, the CDR3 is TGTGCCAGCAGCGTCCGGGACAGGGGAAACACCATATATTTT. The J gene is TRBJ1-3, the V gene TRBV9; TRBD1 agrees at 8 bases. The CDR3 extends over 14 amino acids. Trimming took 2 bases from V and 4 from J; bases not matched to a gene: 2. CDR1 and CDR2 from the germline V gene are SGDLS and YYNGEE.

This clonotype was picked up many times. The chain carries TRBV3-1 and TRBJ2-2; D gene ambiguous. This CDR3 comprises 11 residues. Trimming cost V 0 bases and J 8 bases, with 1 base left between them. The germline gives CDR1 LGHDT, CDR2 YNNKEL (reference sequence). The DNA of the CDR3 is TGTGCCAGCAGCCAAGAGGGGGAGCTGTTTTTT. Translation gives CASSQEGELFF.

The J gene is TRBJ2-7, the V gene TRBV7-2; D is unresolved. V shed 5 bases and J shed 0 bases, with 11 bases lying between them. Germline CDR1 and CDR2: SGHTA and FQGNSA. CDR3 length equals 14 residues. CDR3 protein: CASSVKIVSYEQYF. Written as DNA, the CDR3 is TGTGCCAGCAGCGTAAAAATCGTCTCCTACGAGCAGTACTTC. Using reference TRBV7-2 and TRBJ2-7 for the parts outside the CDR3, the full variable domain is GAGVSQSPSNKVTEKGKDVELRCDPISGHTALYWYRQSLGQGLEFLIYFQGNSAPDKSGLPSDRFSAERTGGSVSTLTIQRTQQEDSAVYLCASSVKIVSYEQYFGPGTRLTVT.

The CDR3 reads CASSLSGIVADPSTDTQYF. CDR3 sequence (DNA): TGTGCCAGCAGTTTATCGGGAATCGTGGCGGACCCTAGCACAGATACGCAGTATTTT. The V call is TRBV27, the J call TRBJ2-3; D remains unclear. Trimming pared 0 bases from V and 0 bases from J, leaving 19 bases between. The length of the CDR3 is 19 residues. Germline CDR1 is MNHEY and CDR2 is SMNVEV (reference sequence).

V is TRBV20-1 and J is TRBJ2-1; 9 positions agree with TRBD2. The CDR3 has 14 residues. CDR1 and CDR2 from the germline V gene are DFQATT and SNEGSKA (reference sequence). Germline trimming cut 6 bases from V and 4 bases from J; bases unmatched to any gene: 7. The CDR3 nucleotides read TGCAGTGCCGAGACTAGCGGCCCGTACAATGAGCAGTTCTTC. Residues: CSAETSGPYNEQFF.

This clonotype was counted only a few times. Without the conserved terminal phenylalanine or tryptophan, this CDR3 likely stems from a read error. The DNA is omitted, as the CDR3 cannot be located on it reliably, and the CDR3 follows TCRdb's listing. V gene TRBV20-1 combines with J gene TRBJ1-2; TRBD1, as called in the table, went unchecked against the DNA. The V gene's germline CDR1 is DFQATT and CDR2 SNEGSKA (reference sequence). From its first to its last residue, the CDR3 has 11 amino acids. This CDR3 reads CSARATAGETI.

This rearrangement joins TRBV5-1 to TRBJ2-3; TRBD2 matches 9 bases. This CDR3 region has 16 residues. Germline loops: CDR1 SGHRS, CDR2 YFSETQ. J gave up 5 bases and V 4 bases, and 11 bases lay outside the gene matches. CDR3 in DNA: TGCGCCAGCAGCCTTATGACTAGCGGTTATGTAGATACGCAGTATTTT. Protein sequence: CASSLMTSGYVDTQYF.

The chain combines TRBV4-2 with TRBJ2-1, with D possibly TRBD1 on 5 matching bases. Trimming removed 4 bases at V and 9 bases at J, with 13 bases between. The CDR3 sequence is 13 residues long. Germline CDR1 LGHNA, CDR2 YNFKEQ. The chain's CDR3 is CASSLLRQLEQFF. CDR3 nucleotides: TGTGCCAGCAGCCTGCTCCGACAGCTTGAGCAGTTCTTC.

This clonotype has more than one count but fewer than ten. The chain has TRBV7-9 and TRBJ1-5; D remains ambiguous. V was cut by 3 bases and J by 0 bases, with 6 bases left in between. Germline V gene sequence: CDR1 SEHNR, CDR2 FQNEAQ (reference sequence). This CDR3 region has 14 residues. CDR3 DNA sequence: TGTGCCAGCAGCTTTTTAGATAGCAATCAGCCCCAGCATTTT. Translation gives CASSFLDSNQPQHF. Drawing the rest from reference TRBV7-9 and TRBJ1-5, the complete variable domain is DTGVSQNPRHKITKRGQNVTFRCDPISEHNRLYWYRQTLGQGPEFLTYFQNEAQLEKSRLLSDRFSAERPKGSFSTLEIQRTEQGDSAMYLCASSFLDSNQPQHFGDGTRLSIL.

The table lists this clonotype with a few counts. CDR3 sequence (DNA): TGTGCCAGTAGTATCTCTAGGGACTACGAGCAGTACTTC. It specifies CASSISRDYEQYF. This sequence joins TRBV19 and TRBJ2-7; D gene uncertain. V dropped 3 bases and J dropped 3 bases, with 9 bases sitting between them. Looked up from germline, CDR1 is LNHDA and CDR2 is SQIVND (reference sequence). This CDR3 has 13 residues. Full variable domain (missing parts from reference TRBV19 and TRBJ2-7): DGGITQSPKYLFRKEGQNVTLSCEQNLNHDAMYWYRQDPGQGLRLIYYSQIVNDFQKGDIAEGYSVSREKKESFPLTVTSAQKNPTAFYLCASSISRDYEQYFGPGTRLTVT.

Here the CDR3 DNA reads TGTGCCAGCAGCTTAAACCTAGCGGGGACAGATACGCAGTATTTT. Protein: CASSLNLAGTDTQYF. The rearrangement joins TRBV7-3 to TRBJ2-3; TRBD2 matches at 9 bases. CDR1 SGHTA and CDR2 FQGTGA come from the germline V gene. V shed 1 base and J 3 bases; nucleotides not matched to a gene: 2. The CDR3 spans 15 residues.

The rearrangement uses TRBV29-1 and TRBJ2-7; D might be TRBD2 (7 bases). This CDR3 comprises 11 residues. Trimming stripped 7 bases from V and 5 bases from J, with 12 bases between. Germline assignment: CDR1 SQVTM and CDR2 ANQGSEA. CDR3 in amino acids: CSARRGHEQYF. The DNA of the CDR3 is TGCAGCGCACGGCGGGGGCACGAGCAGTACTTC.

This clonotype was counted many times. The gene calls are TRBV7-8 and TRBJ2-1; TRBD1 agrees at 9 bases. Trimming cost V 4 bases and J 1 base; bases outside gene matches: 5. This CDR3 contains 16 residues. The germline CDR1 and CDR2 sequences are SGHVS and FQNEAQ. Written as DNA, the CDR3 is TGTGCCAGCAGCTCACGGACAGGGGAGTCCTACAATGAGCAGTTCTTC. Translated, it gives CASSSRTGESYNEQFF.

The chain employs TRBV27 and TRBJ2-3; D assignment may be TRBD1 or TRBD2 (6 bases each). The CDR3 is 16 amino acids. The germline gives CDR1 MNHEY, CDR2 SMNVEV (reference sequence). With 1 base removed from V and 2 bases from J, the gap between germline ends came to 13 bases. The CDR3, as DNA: TGTGCCAGCAGTTTATATTACGGGGGACACACAGATACGCAGTATTTT. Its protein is CASSLYYGGHTDTQYF.

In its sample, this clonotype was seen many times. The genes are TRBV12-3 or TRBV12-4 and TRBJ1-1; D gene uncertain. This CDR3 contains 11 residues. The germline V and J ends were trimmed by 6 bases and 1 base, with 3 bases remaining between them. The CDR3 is CASSSNTEAFF. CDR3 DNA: TGTGCCAGCAGCTCGAACACTGAAGCTTTCTTT.

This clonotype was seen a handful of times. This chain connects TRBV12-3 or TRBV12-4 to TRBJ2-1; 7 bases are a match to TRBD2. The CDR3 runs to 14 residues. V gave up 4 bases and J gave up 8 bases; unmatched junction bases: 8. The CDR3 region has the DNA TGTGCCAGCAGTTCCCAGCGGGATTGGGATGAGCAGTTCTTC. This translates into CASSSQRDWDEQFF.

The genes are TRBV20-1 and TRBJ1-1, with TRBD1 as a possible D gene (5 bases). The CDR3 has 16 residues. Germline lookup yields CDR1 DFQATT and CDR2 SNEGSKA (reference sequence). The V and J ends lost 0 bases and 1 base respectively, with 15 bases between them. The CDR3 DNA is TGCAGTGCTAGAGATGACAGCAGGCCGTCGAACACTGAAGCTTTCTTT. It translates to CSARDDSRPSNTEAFF.

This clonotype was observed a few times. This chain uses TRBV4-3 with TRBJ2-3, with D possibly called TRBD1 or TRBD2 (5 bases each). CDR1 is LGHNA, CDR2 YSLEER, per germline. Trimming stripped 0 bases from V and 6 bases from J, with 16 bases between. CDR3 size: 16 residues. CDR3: CASSQDRPTREDTQYF. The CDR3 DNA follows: TGCGCCAGCAGCCAAGATAGGCCTACCAGGGAGGATACGCAGTATTTT.

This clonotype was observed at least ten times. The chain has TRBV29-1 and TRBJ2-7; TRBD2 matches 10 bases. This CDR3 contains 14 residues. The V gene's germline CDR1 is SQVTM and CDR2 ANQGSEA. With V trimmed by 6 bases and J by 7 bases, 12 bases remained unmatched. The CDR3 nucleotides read TGCAGCGTCCATCCGGGACTAGCGCATGAGGAGCAGTACTTC. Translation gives CSVHPGLAHEEQYF.

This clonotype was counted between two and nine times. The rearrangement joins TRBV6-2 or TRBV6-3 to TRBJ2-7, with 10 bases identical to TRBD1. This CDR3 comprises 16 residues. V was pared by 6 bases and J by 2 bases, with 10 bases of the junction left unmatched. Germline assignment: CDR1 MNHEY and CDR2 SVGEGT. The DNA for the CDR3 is TGTGCCAGCAGCCCCAACTCCGGGACAGGGGCCTACGAGCAGTACTTC. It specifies CASSPNSGTGAYEQYF.